Presented here are 32 T cell receptor beta chains from one specimen sequenced in a study of beta chain features in type 1 diabetes. Isolated RNA was reverse transcribed in full, so expressed TCRB transcripts were sequenced. Clones were read by immunoSEQ multiplex PCR, and TCRdb kept only the in-frame ones, dropping some. The sample lists approximately 250,000 clones, about 14% occurring once. Sequenced: naive CD4+ T cells from blood. These receptors were collected from a woman between 40 and 55 years old in good health.

This clone appeared many times. The chain couples TRBV13 to TRBJ2-5, with D perhaps matching TRBD2 (5 bases). This CDR3 has 13 amino acids. Germline V lookup: CDR1 PRHDT, CDR2 FYEKMQ (reference sequence). V lost 3 bases to trimming and J lost 6 bases, with 11 bases between them. CDR3 sequence: CASSLTGSQTQYF. In DNA, the CDR3 is TGTGCCAGCAGCTTGACGGGATCGCAGACCCAGTACTTC.

This chain joins TRBV7-9 and TRBJ2-5; 8 bases line up with TRBD1. The CDR3 has 15 amino acids. Per germline, CDR1 SEHNR and CDR2 FQNEAQ (reference sequence). The ends lost 2 bases at V and 5 bases at J; junction bases unmatched: 7. The CDR3 nucleotides read TGTGCCAGCAGCTTACTACAGGGGGGATTGGAGACCCAGTACTTC. It specifies CASSLLQGGLETQYF.

V is TRBV10-2 and J is TRBJ2-7, with 11 bases fitting TRBD1. CDR1 and CDR2 from the germline V gene are WSHSY and SAAADI. This CDR3 has 16 residues. Losses at the gene ends were 8 bases for V and 2 bases for J; bases not matched to a gene: 11. CDR3 sequence reads: CASGGPSDRGPYEQYF. CDR3 sequence (DNA): TGCGCCAGCGGAGGCCCGTCGGACAGGGGGCCCTACGAGCAGTACTTC.

The V and J genes are TRBV28 and TRBJ1-2, with D tentatively TRBD1 (5 bases). Trimming shortened V by 5 bases and J by 7 bases, and 11 bases separated the two germline ends. The CDR3 has 12 residues. Germline CDR1 is MDHEN and CDR2 is SYDVKM. The CDR3 reads CASSLGLGGYTF. CDR3 sequence (DNA): TGTGCCAGCAGTCTGGGGCTCGGTGGCTACACCTTC.

The V gene is TRBV5-8, the J gene TRBJ2-4; 7 positions match TRBD1. In germline, CDR1 is SGHTS, CDR2 YDEGEE. Trimming removed 4 bases from V and 2 bases from J; junction bases left unmatched: 9. This CDR3 region has 16 residues. The CDR3 here is CASSLDRSSPKNIQYF. The CDR3, as DNA: TGTGCCAGCAGCCTGGACAGGAGCTCTCCCAAAAACATTCAGTACTTC.

This clone occurred a few times. This rearrangement joins TRBV2 to TRBJ2-2, with TRBD1 matching 10 bases. Trimming at V came to 6 bases and at J to 4 bases, leaving 5 bases not matched to a gene. The CDR3 is 15 residues long. The V gene's germline CDR1 is SNHLY and CDR2 FYNNEI. The CDR3 loop reads CASRRQGASTGELFF. CDR3 nucleotide sequence: TGTGCCAGCAGGAGACAGGGGGCGAGCACCGGGGAGCTGTTTTTT.

This clone showed up just a few times. The V call is TRBV5-1, the J call TRBJ1-2, with a weak D call TRBD1 (6 bases). V was pared by 3 bases and J by 0 bases, with 9 bases between. The CDR3 consists of 14 residues. Germline values: CDR1 SGHRS, CDR2 YFSETQ. CDR3 nucleotide sequence: TGCGCCAGCAGCTCGGGACATTCTAACTATGGCTACACCTTC. It encodes CASSSGHSNYGYTF.

This chain links TRBV5-1 with TRBJ2-7; D perhaps matches TRBD2 (6 bases). Germline CDR1 SGHRS, CDR2 YFSETQ. V lost 3 bases, J lost 6 bases, and 13 bases lay in between. CDR3 length: 13 amino acids. The CDR3 is CASSSREVGEQYF. DNA of the CDR3: TGCGCCAGCAGCTCTAGGGAGGTTGGCGAGCAGTACTTC.

The gene calls are TRBV25-1 and TRBJ1-6; D gene uncertain. The CDR3 sequence is 13 residues long. Germline V gene sequence: CDR1 MGHDK, CDR2 SYGVNS. V was clipped by 6 bases and J by 7 bases, with 10 bases between them. The CDR3 DNA sequence: TGTGCCAGCAGGGAGATGGAAAATTCACCCCTCCACTTT. This sequence encodes CASREMENSPLHF.

On this clone itself: One end of the junction is discordant with germline, which a read error may explain. J is TRBJ2-7 and V is TRBV7-7, with D possibly being TRBD2 (5 bases). Per germline, CDR1 SSHAT and CDR2 FNYEAQ (reference sequence). This CDR3 contains 13 residues. CDR3 DNA sequence: TGTGCTAGCAGCTTACAACGGGACTACGAGCAGTACTTC. Its translation is CASSLQRDYEQYF.

The table lists this clone with a few counts. This chain uses TRBV7-9 with TRBJ2-3; TRBD1 is a possible D gene (6 bases). Germline V CDR1 and CDR2: SEHNR, FQNEAQ (reference sequence). The CDR3 extends over 16 amino acids. Deletions cut 2 bases from V and 1 base from J, with 13 bases between. CDR3 loop: CASSLPQGWGTDTQYF. The DNA for the CDR3 is TGTGCCAGCAGCTTACCACAGGGATGGGGCACAGATACGCAGTATTTT.

The rearrangement joins TRBV7-6 to TRBJ2-3; tentative D call: TRBD2 (6 bases). The V gene's germline CDR1 is SGHVS and CDR2 FNYEAQ. CDR3 length: 17 residues. V lost 1 base and J 0 bases, leaving 14 bases between the germline ends. The CDR3 sequence is CASSLGSGLSSTDTQYF. DNA for the CDR3: TGTGCCAGCAGCTTAGGGAGCGGGTTATCTAGCACAGATACGCAGTATTTT.

The chain is built from TRBV5-4 and TRBJ2-7; a possible D gene is TRBD2 (5 bases). The length of the CDR3 is 13 residues. V was trimmed by 4 bases and J by 7 bases, leaving 15 bases between them. The germline gives CDR1 SGHNT, CDR2 YYREEE (reference sequence). Written as DNA, the CDR3 is TGTGCCAGCAGCCGCAAGCGGAAGGAAGAGCAGTACTTC. It is translated as CASSRKRKEEQYF.

The rearrangement joins TRBV7-2 to TRBJ2-7; D is perhaps TRBD1 (6 bases). Trimming removed 1 base at V and 2 bases at J, with 9 bases between. The CDR3 is 14 residues long. CDR1 and CDR2 from the germline V gene are SGHTA and FQGNSA. CDR3 bases: TGTGCCAGCAGCTTAGAACAGGGTCCCTACGAGCAGTACTTC. As protein: CASSLEQGPYEQYF.

The rearrangement links TRBV6-1 to TRBJ1-5; TRBD1 matches at 8 bases. Germline assignment: CDR1 MNHNS and CDR2 SASEGT. CDR3 length equals 16 residues. The V gene end was trimmed by 4 bases and the J gene end by 1 base; junction bases not matched to a gene: 6. The CDR3 sequence: CASSGTRQGSNQPQHF. As DNA, the CDR3 is TGTGCCAGCAGTGGGACGAGACAGGGGAGCAATCAGCCCCAGCATTTT.

This clone was seen a handful of times. V and J are TRBV4-1 and TRBJ1-5; no definite D call. This CDR3 has 14 residues. Germline values: CDR1 MGHRA, CDR2 YSYEKL. Trimming took off 6 bases at V and 1 base at J, with 10 bases between the two ends. The DNA of the CDR3 is TGCGCCAGCAGTGATGCCGGGAGCAATCAGCCCCAGCATTTT. It translates to CASSDAGSNQPQHF.

The CDR3 nucleotides are TGTGCCAGCAGCCGGGTCGACAGGGGTATAGGGGAGCAGTACTTC. Its translation is CASSRVDRGIGEQYF. J is TRBJ2-7 and V is TRBV7-6, with TRBD1 identical over 8 bases. This CDR3 has 15 residues. With 5 bases clipped from V and 7 bases from J, the junction kept 13 bases outside the gene matches. The germline CDR1 and CDR2 sequences are SGHVS and FNYEAQ. The whole variable domain, remainder taken from reference TRBV7-6 and TRBJ2-7, is GAGVSQSPRYKVTKRGQDVALRCDPISGHVSLYWYRQALGQGPEFLTYFNYEAQQDKSGLPNDRFSAERPEGSISTLTIQRTEQRDSAMYRCASSRVDRGIGEQYFGPGTRLTVT.

This clone has only a few counts. Compared with germline, one end of the junction differs, possibly owing to a read error. This chain connects TRBV5-1 to TRBJ1-5; the D is unclear. CDR1 is SGHRS, CDR2 YFSETQ, per germline. The CDR3 extends over 15 amino acids. The CDR3 bases are TGCGCCAGCAGCTTGGATGGGTATAGCGATCAGCCCCAGCATTTT. Translating gives CASSLDGYSDQPQHF.

V usage is TRBV18 and J usage is TRBJ1-5, with D perhaps TRBD1 (6 bases). This CDR3 region has 13 residues. The V gene's germline CDR1 is KGHSH and CDR2 LQKENI. Trimming took off 5 bases at V and 5 bases at J, with 10 bases between the two ends. The CDR3 reads CASSGGRDQPQHF. DNA for the CDR3: TGTGCCAGCTCAGGGGGCAGGGATCAGCCCCAGCATTTT. The full variable domain, rest sourced from reference TRBV18 and TRBJ1-5, is NAGVMQNPRHLVRRRGQEARLRCSPMKGHSHVYWYRQLPEEGLKFMVYLQKENIIDESGMPKERFSAEFPKEGPSILRIQQVVRGDSAAYFCASSGGRDQPQHFGDGTRLSIL.

This clone occurred many times. The chain carries TRBV29-1 and TRBJ1-4; D remains ambiguous. The V end was cut by 4 bases, the J end by 8 bases, with 5 bases between. Germline CDR1 and CDR2: SQVTM and ANQGSEA. This CDR3 spans 10 amino acids. The CDR3 DNA sequence: TGCAGCGTTGGCGGGGAAAAACTGTTTTTT. Protein: CSVGGEKLFF.

V is TRBV11-2 and J is TRBJ2-2; 7 nucleotides align to TRBD1. V gave up 4 bases and J gave up 7 bases; unmatched junction bases: 6. CDR3 length: 14 residues. Germline CDR1 is SGHAT and CDR2 is FQNNGV. The CDR3 region is CASSWQGEIGELFF. CDR3 nucleotides: TGTGCCAGCAGCTGGCAGGGGGAAATCGGGGAGCTGTTTTTT.

The chain carries TRBV10-3 and TRBJ2-7; possible D gene TRBD2, 6 bases. Looked up from germline, CDR1 is ENHRY and CDR2 is SYGVKD. The CDR3 has 14 residues. Between the trimmed V and J ends, which lost 7 bases and 5 bases, there was a span of 18 bases. The CDR3 loop reads CAITRGSGFDEQYF. CDR3 DNA: TGTGCCATCACGCGGGGAAGCGGGTTCGACGAGCAGTACTTC.

V usage is TRBV19 and J usage is TRBJ2-6; 8 nucleotides agree with TRBD1. V lost 5 bases to trimming and J lost 2 bases; unmatched junction nucleotides: 8. Germline V CDR1 and CDR2: LNHDA, SQIVND (reference sequence). CDR3 length: 17 amino acids. The CDR3 is CASSSRQGPPGANVLTF. Here the CDR3 DNA reads TGTGCCAGTAGTTCAAGACAGGGGCCCCCTGGGGCCAACGTCCTGACTTTC.

The V gene is TRBV5-1, the J gene TRBJ2-7; possibly TRBD2 for D (6 bases). From germline, CDR1 is SGHRS and CDR2 YFSETQ. This CDR3 spans 13 amino acids. V lost 6 bases and J 0 bases, leaving 10 bases between the germline ends. The CDR3 nucleotides read TGCGCCAGCAAGGGACTTTCCTCCTACGAGCAGTACTTC. Translated, it gives CASKGLSSYEQYF.

V is TRBV19 and J is TRBJ1-5, with a possible D match to TRBD1 (6 bases). The V and J ends lost 6 bases and 3 bases respectively, with 9 bases between them. CDR3 size: 13 residues. Germline-derived CDR1 and CDR2 are LNHDA and SQIVND (reference sequence). The DNA for the CDR3 is TGTGCCAGTAGGGACAGATTCAATCAGCCCCAGCATTTT. It is translated as CASRDRFNQPQHF.

The chain joins TRBV9 to TRBJ2-1, with 8 bases lining up with TRBD2. The CDR3 has 15 amino acids. V shed 4 bases, J shed 3 bases, and the junction held 6 bases outside the gene matches. CDR1 and CDR2 from the germline V gene are SGDLS and YYNGEE. The CDR3 sequence: CASSTFSGDYNEQFF. DNA of the CDR3: TGTGCCAGCAGCACTTTTAGCGGGGACTACAATGAGCAGTTCTTC.

CDR3: CSVVGPGETQYF. CDR3 bases: TGCAGCGTGGTCGGTCCTGGAGAGACCCAGTACTTC. The genes are TRBV29-1 and TRBJ2-5; no clear D gene. Trimming took off 6 bases at V and 4 bases at J, with 12 bases between the two ends. Looked up from germline, CDR1 is SQVTM and CDR2 is ANQGSEA. The CDR3 has 12 residues.

This clone was found a few times. The gene calls are TRBV6-5 and TRBJ2-7; possible D gene TRBD1, 5 bases. Germline V gene data show CDR1 as MNHEY and CDR2 as SVGAGI. Deletions cut 5 bases from V and 4 bases from J, with 12 bases between. There are 13 residues in the CDR3. The CDR3 DNA sequence: TGTGCCAGCAGTGGCGGCAGGGTATACGAGCAGTACTTC. Its translation: CASSGGRVYEQYF.

This clone was observed a handful of times. The chain joins TRBV18 to TRBJ2-7; a weak D match, TRBD2 (6 bases). V was shortened by 6 bases and J by 3 bases, with 12 bases between the two germline ends. The CDR3 spans 13 residues. Germline CDR1 reads KGHSH; CDR2 reads LQKENI. The CDR3 DNA is TGTGCCAGCTCGAGCGGGTACAACTACGAGCAGTACTTC. It specifies CASSSGYNYEQYF. Variable domain in full (rest from reference TRBV18 and TRBJ2-7): NAGVMQNPRHLVRRRGQEARLRCSPMKGHSHVYWYRQLPEEGLKFMVYLQKENIIDESGMPKERFSAEFPKEGPSILRIQQVVRGDSAAYFCASSSGYNYEQYFGPGTRLTVT.

With respect to this clone: Other DNA variants within this sample encode the same CDR3. The chain employs TRBV5-1 and TRBJ2-7, with D possibly matching TRBD1 (5 bases). This CDR3 has 14 amino acids. The germline CDR1 and CDR2 sequences are SGHRS and YFSETQ. The V end lost 2 bases, the J end lost 0 bases, and 9 bases lay between the germline ends. The CDR3 protein is CASSFQGTSYEQYF. CDR3 in DNA: TGCGCCAGCAGCTTCCAGGGAACCTCCTACGAGCAGTACTTC.

A few counts support this clone. This sequence joins TRBV6-5 and TRBJ1-2, with a tentative D call TRBD1 (5 bases). Germline assignment: CDR1 MNHEY and CDR2 SVGAGI. V dropped 0 bases and J dropped 4 bases, with 9 bases sitting between them. The CDR3 totals 14 residues. CDR3 region: CASSYSARVYGYTF. The CDR3 DNA sequence: TGTGCCAGCAGTTACTCTGCCAGGGTCTATGGCTACACCTTC.

This chain uses TRBV19 with TRBJ1-5, with 9 nucleotides matching TRBD1. Germline V CDR1 and CDR2: LNHDA, SQIVND (reference sequence). V was clipped by 6 bases and J by 5 bases; unmatched bases: 14. This CDR3 has 17 residues. Written as DNA, the CDR3 is TGTGCCAGTAGAAATCTGGGACAGGGAGCGGATTATCAGCCCCAGCATTTT. This translates into CASRNLGQGADYQPQHF.